What follows are 15 T cell receptor beta chains derived from one specimen sequenced in a study of T cell clonality in common variable immunodeficiency. The repertoire was sequenced with immunoSEQ multiplex PCR; TCRdb's copy has only in-frame clones and lacks some. The repertoire has tens of thousands of clones, none seen only once; the ten largest take approximately 6.3%. Sequences were obtained from peripheral blood mononuclear cells. Source of these receptors: a person aged 18-70 years in good health.

This clone has at least ten counts. The read ends 3 residues before the CDR3 terminus; that terminus is restored from the germline J gene. This chain uses TRBV14 with TRBJ2-3; 13 bases are a match to TRBD2. CDR3 length: 16 residues. The V gene's germline CDR1 is SGHDN and CDR2 FVKESK. The V gene end was trimmed by 3 bases and the J gene end by 3 bases; junction bases not matched to a gene: 3. The CDR3 bases that were read are TGTGCCAGCAGCCATCCGACTAGCGGGGGGACAGATACG. Its translation is CASSHPTSGGTDT. The whole CDR3 sequence is CASSHPTSGGTDTQYF.

This clone appeared many times. The sequenced part of the CDR3 DNA is TGTGCCAGCAGCCCTCACACCGGGGAG. It translates to CASSPHTGE. The whole CDR3 protein reads CASSPHTGELFF. This rearrangement joins TRBV11-3 to TRBJ2-2; the D is unclear. The CDR3 end is not reached by the read, which stops 3 residues before it; the germline J gene fills it in. The ends were cut back, 5 bases at V and 3 bases at J, with 4 bases in the middle. Germline CDR1 and CDR2: SGHNT and YENEEA. CDR3 length: 12 amino acids.

This clone was picked up many times. The CDR3 protein is CASSLRGFGYTF. The part of the CDR3 DNA that was read is TGTGCCAGCAGCTTGCGAGGGTTTGGC. The genes are TRBV5-6 and TRBJ1-2, with D unresolved. The read halts 3 residues ahead of the CDR3 end, with the missing end drawn from the germline J gene. Germline V CDR1 and CDR2: SGHDT, YYEEEE. CDR3 size: 12 residues. V shed 1 base and J shed 7 bases, with 8 bases lying between them.

This clone was recorded many times. The read finishes 3 residues shy of the CDR3 end, and the germline J gene is used to complete it. The J gene is TRBJ2-5, the V gene TRBV3-1 (or the pseudogene TRBV3-2); TRBD2 aligns across 7 bases. Germline V gene sequence: CDR1 LGHDT, CDR2 YNNKEL (reference sequence). CDR3 size: 17 residues. Unmatched junction bases numbered 15, after V lost 3 bases and J lost 5 bases. The part of the CDR3 DNA that was read is TGTGCCAGCAGCCACAGCTCAACTAGCGACCCAAGGGAGACC. It is translated as CASSHSSTSDPRET. The entire CDR3 protein is CASSHSSTSDPRETQYF.

This clone was recorded at least ten times. From the germline J gene comes the end of the CDR3, since the read stops 3 residues before it. The chain is built from TRBV2 and TRBJ1-5; 7 nucleotides agree with TRBD1. CDR1 and CDR2 from the germline V gene are SNHLY and FYNNEI. This CDR3 comprises 15 residues. V lost 6 bases to trimming and J lost 4 bases; unmatched junction nucleotides: 9. The part of the CDR3 DNA that was read is TGTGCCAGCAGGTCAAGACAGGGCTATAATCAGCCC. It encodes CASRSRQGYNQP. The CDR3, in full, reads CASRSRQGYNQPQHF.

There are many counts of this clone. The read falls 3 residues short of the CDR3 end, and the missing part is taken from the germline J gene. J is TRBJ1-2 and V is TRBV5-5; 10 bases agree with TRBD1. Germline-derived CDR1 and CDR2 are SGHKS and YYEKEE (reference sequence). This CDR3 region has 14 residues. Losses at the gene ends were 0 bases for V and 7 bases for J; bases not matched to a gene: 3. CDR3 DNA (partial): TGTGCCAGCAGCTTGGAGGGACAGGGGTTTGGC. Encoded protein: CASSLEGQGFG. The entire CDR3 protein reads CASSLEGQGFGYTF.

About this clone: The CDR3 goes on 3 residues after the read ends, and that part is filled in from the germline J gene. The rearrangement joins TRBV19 to TRBJ1-1; 11 nucleotides line up with TRBD1. The CDR3 consists of 16 residues. The germline V gene has CDR1 LNHDA and CDR2 SQIVND (reference sequence). The trim removed 4 bases at V and 1 base at J, leaving 5 bases unmatched. The part of the CDR3 DNA that was read is TGTGCCAGTAGTACCAGGACAGGGGGCTCGAACACTGAA. Amino acid sequence: CASSTRTGGSNTE. The whole CDR3 protein is CASSTRTGGSNTEAFF.

This clone came up a few times. The read terminates 3 residues ahead of where the CDR3 ends, so the germline J gene completes it. The rearrangement joins TRBV5-4 to TRBJ2-5; 9 bases match TRBD2. The germline gives CDR1 SGHNT, CDR2 YYREEE (reference sequence). CDR3 length: 15 residues. V dropped 0 bases and J dropped 5; count of bases not matched to a gene: 5. The sequenced part of the CDR3 DNA is TGTGCCAGCAGCTTGGCAAGCGGGGGGAGGGAGACC. Its translation: CASSLASGGRET. The full CDR3 sequence reads CASSLASGGRETQYF.

This clone was detected ten times or more. The read terminates 3 residues ahead of where the CDR3 ends, so the germline J gene completes it. The gene calls are TRBV7-9 and TRBJ2-5; D is unclear. The CDR3 totals 14 residues. Germline V gene lookup returns CDR1 SEHNR and CDR2 FQNEAQ (reference sequence). V was clipped by 2 bases and J by 0 bases, with 7 bases between them. The chain's CDR3 is CASSLSTHQETQYF. Incomplete CDR3 DNA: TGTGCCAGCAGCTTATCCACACACCAAGAGACC. The full variable domain, its missing parts supplied by reference TRBV7-9 and TRBJ2-5, is DTGVSQNPRHKITKRGQNVTFRCDPISEHNRLYWYRQTLGQGPEFLTYFQNEAQLEKSRLLSDRFSAERPKGSFSTLEIQRTEQGDSAMYLCASSLSTHQETQYFGPGTRLLVL.

Ten or more counts support this clone. The read ends 3 residues before the CDR3 terminus; that terminus is restored from the germline J gene. This sequence joins TRBV5-4 and TRBJ2-2; D may be TRBD1 (6 bases). This CDR3 contains 15 residues. Germline V gives CDR1 SGHNT, CDR2 YYREEE (reference sequence). The V gene lost 0 bases and the J gene lost 6 bases, with 12 bases spanning the gap. Partial CDR3 DNA: TGTGCCAGCAGCTTGGGGGGGCAGGGGTCCGGGGAG. This encodes CASSLGGQGSGE. The CDR3, in full, reads CASSLGGQGSGELFF. Using reference TRBV5-4 and TRBJ2-2 for the parts outside the CDR3, the full variable domain is ETGVTQSPTHLIKTRGQQVTLRCSSQSGHNTVSWYQQALGQGPQFIFQYYREEENGRGNFPPRFSGLQFPNYSSELNVNALELDDSALYLCASSLGGQGSGELFFGEGSRLTVL.

Details on this clone: The read gets to within 3 residues of the CDR3 end, and the germline J gene fills in the rest. This chain connects TRBV30 to TRBJ1-1; the match to TRBD1 covers 8 bases. Germline CDR1 reads GTSNPN; CDR2 reads SVGIG (reference sequence). This CDR3 region has 11 residues. The CDR3 reads CAWSRDREAFF. The sequenced CDR3 bases are TGTGCCTGGAGTAGGGACAGGGAA.

This clone was found many times. The read terminates 3 residues before the CDR3 end, so the remaining end is supplied by the germline J gene. The genes are TRBV11-2 and TRBJ2-7; tentatively, D is TRBD1 (6 bases). There are 15 residues in the CDR3. Looked up from germline, CDR1 is SGHAT and CDR2 is FQNNGV. Trimming shortened V by 0 bases and J by 3 bases, and 12 bases separated the two germline ends. The CDR3 region is CASSLDPGHYYEQYF. The sequenced part of the CDR3 DNA is TGTGCCAGCAGCTTAGATCCGGGACACTACTACGAG.

This clone was seen at least ten times. The CDR3 extends 3 residues past the end of the read, so its final part is completed from the germline J gene. The chain carries TRBV19 and TRBJ1-5, with D perhaps matching TRBD1 (5 bases). The germline V gene encodes CDR1 LNHDA and CDR2 SQIVND (reference sequence). Between the trimmed V and J ends, which lost 3 bases and 3 bases, there was a span of 21 bases. This CDR3 is built from 18 residues. The DNA read from the CDR3 is TGTGCCAGTAGTATGAAGCCGGGGGGGACGGCCATCAATCAGCCC. Its protein product is CASSMKPGGTAINQP. The CDR3 in full is CASSMKPGGTAINQPQHF. The complete variable domain, with remaining parts taken from reference TRBV19 and TRBJ1-5, reads DGGITQSPKYLFRKEGQNVTLSCEQNLNHDAMYWYRQDPGQGLRLIYYSQIVNDFQKGDIAEGYSVSREKKESFPLTVTSAQKNPTAFYLCASSMKPGGTAINQPQHFGDGTRLSIL.

This clone was recorded many times. The CDR3 spells CASSPLMGRGNEKLFF. Incomplete CDR3 DNA: TGTGCCAGCAGCCCACTGATGGGGCGGGGAAATGAAAAG. This chain uses TRBV7-8 with TRBJ2-2; D is perhaps TRBD2 (6 bases). Sequencing ends 3 residues short of the CDR3 end; the germline J gene provides the rest. Germline assignment: CDR1 SGHVS and CDR2 FQNEAQ. The CDR3 consists of 16 residues.

This clone was recorded many times. The CDR3 is cut off 3 residues early in the read; its end comes from the germline J gene. This chain connects TRBV19 to TRBJ1-1, with 8 nucleotides matching TRBD1. The germline V gene has CDR1 LNHDA and CDR2 SQIVND (reference sequence). V shed 6 bases and J 4 bases; nucleotides not matched to a gene: 4. The CDR3 is 13 residues long. CDR3 DNA (partial): TGTGCCAGTAGCACAGGGGGTGGCACTGAA. Its protein product is CASSTGGGTE. The CDR3 as a whole reads CASSTGGGTEAFF.